Each of the 14 T cell receptor beta chains below was sequenced from the same sample in a study of STAT3 mutations in large granular lymphocyte leukemia. Broader study findings: In T-cell large granular lymphocyte leukemia, about half of patients showed multiple immunodominant subclonotypes.

The repertoire was sequenced with immunoSEQ multiplex PCR; TCRdb's copy has only in-frame clones and lacks some. The sample records some 30,000 clones, approximately 86% being singletons. Which antigens these TCRs recognize remains unknown. The specimen sequenced was peripheral blood mononuclear cells. Receptors originate from a man in his 60s with T-cell large granular lymphocyte leukemia. Some clones in this sample may be carry-over from other donors' samples.

The chain employs TRBV5-4 and TRBJ1-1; D ambiguous. V lost 0 bases and J lost 1, with 7 bases in between. The CDR3 sequence is 14 residues long. CDR1 and CDR2 from the germline V gene are SGHNT and YYREEE (reference sequence). CDR3 sequence reads: CASSLGQQNTEAFF. For the CDR3, the DNA is TGTGCCAGCAGCTTGGGGCAGCAGAACACTGAAGCTTTCTTT.

The V and J genes are TRBV18 and TRBJ2-6; D is ambiguous. The CDR3 length is 16 residues. Germline CDR1 is KGHSH and CDR2 is LQKENI. The ends were cut back, 1 base at V and 2 bases at J, with 9 bases in the middle. CDR3 region: CASSPRGPTGANVLTF. The CDR3 region has the DNA TGTGCCAGCTCACCACGGGGTCCTACTGGGGCCAACGTCCTGACTTTC.

V gene TRBV5-1 combines with J gene TRBJ2-7; the match to TRBD2 covers 12 bases. Per germline, CDR1 SGHRS and CDR2 YFSETQ. Trimming removed 6 bases from V and 3 bases from J; junction bases left unmatched: 4. The CDR3 has 14 amino acids. The CDR3 DNA sequence: TGCGCCAGCACGACGACTAGCGGGAGCTACGAGCAGTACTTC. Translated: CASTTTSGSYEQYF.

The rearrangement uses TRBV7-8 and TRBJ2-7; 8 bases align to TRBD2. After removal of 0 bases from V and 2 bases from J, the junction contained 12 bases not matched to a gene. The length of the CDR3 is 18 residues. Germline lookup yields CDR1 SGHVS and CDR2 FQNEAQ. CDR3 sequence reads: CASSLAGITSGPTYEQYF. CDR3 coding DNA: TGTGCCAGCAGCTTAGCGGGGATCACTAGCGGCCCCACCTACGAGCAGTACTTC.

The CDR3 DNA reads TGTGCCAGCAGTTTACTTCCCGGGACAGGTGGGGAGACCCAGTACTTC. Encoded protein: CASSLLPGTGGETQYF. The J gene is TRBJ2-5, the V gene TRBV27, with 8 bases identical to TRBD1. Germline V gene lookup returns CDR1 MNHEY and CDR2 SMNVEV (reference sequence). The CDR3 length is 16 residues. J lost 5 bases, V lost 2 bases, and 10 bases had no gene match.

This chain links TRBV6-5 with TRBJ2-7, with D possibly TRBD1 on 6 matching bases. The length of the CDR3 is 13 residues. Trimming took off 10 bases at V and 1 base at J, with 14 bases between the two ends. Germline V gene sequence: CDR1 MNHEY, CDR2 SVGAGI. CDR3: CATGAGQSYEQYF. The CDR3 nucleotides are TGTGCCACCGGGGCTGGACAGTCCTACGAGCAGTACTTC.

The J gene is TRBJ2-3, the V gene TRBV15; D gene uncertain. Per germline, CDR1 LNHNV and CDR2 YYDKDF (reference sequence). The CDR3 totals 9 residues. Trimming removed 11 bases from V and 7 bases from J, with 7 bases in between. CDR3 residues: CAPINTQYF. CDR3 DNA sequence: TGTGCCCCCATAAATACGCAGTATTTT.

The chain joins TRBV6-5 to TRBJ2-3; 11 bases fit TRBD2. The CDR3 has 15 amino acids. Germline V gene sequence: CDR1 MNHEY, CDR2 SVGAGI. V trimming: 8 bases; J trimming: 4 bases; junction bases outside the gene matches: 8. CDR3 DNA sequence: TGTGCCAGCTTTCTAACTAGCGGGAGAGCAGATACGCAGTATTTT. It yields the protein CASFLTSGRADTQYF.

This rearrangement joins TRBV7-9 to TRBJ2-6, with a tentative D call TRBD2 (5 bases). Trimming left V 1 base short and J 0 bases short, with 13 bases between. The CDR3 loop spans 18 amino acids. Germline V lookup: CDR1 SEHNR, CDR2 FQNEAQ (reference sequence). The CDR3 region is CASSLGAGLISGANVLTF. Written as DNA, the CDR3 is TGTGCCAGCAGCTTAGGGGCGGGCTTGATCTCTGGGGCCAACGTCCTGACTTTC.

A note on this clone: No conserved phenylalanine or tryptophan ends this CDR3, so it is likely a read error. No DNA is shown, since the ends of the CDR3 on it are uncertain; the CDR3 is the one TCRdb lists. The V gene is TRBV18, the J gene TRBJ2-7; the D call in the table, TRBD1, was not verified against the DNA. The CDR3 extends over 11 residues, inclusive of both ends. Germline assignment: CDR1 KGHSH and CDR2 LQKENI. The CDR3 reads CASSPRDRGHI.

The rearrangement links TRBV2 to TRBJ1-2, with 9 bases lining up with TRBD1. This CDR3 is 14 amino acids long. Per germline, CDR1 SNHLY and CDR2 FYNNEI. V lost 5 bases and J lost 7; bases outside the gene matches: 8. CDR3 nucleotide sequence: TGTGCCAGCAGTTTCCGGACAGGGGACAGTGGCTACACCTTC. Translation gives CASSFRTGDSGYTF. The full variable domain, its missing parts supplied by reference TRBV2 and TRBJ1-2, is EPEVTQTPSHQVTQMGQEVILRCVPISNHLYFYWYRQILGQKVEFLVSFYNNEISEKSEIFDDQFSVERPDGSNFTLKIRSTKLEDSAMYFCASSFRTGDSGYTFGSGTRLTVV.

The chain is built from TRBV6-6 and TRBJ1-1; D ambiguous. In germline, CDR1 is MNHNY, CDR2 SVGAGI (reference sequence). The CDR3 covers 14 residues. V was pared by 7 bases and J by 4 bases, with 16 bases between. The CDR3 here is CASILTGGSTEAFF. In DNA, the CDR3 is TGTGCCAGCATCCTGACCGGCGGGAGCACTGAAGCTTTCTTT.

J is TRBJ2-2 and V is TRBV12-5, with a possible D match to TRBD1 (6 bases). The CDR3 loop spans 15 amino acids. V lost 5 bases to trimming and J lost 2 bases, with 12 bases between them. Germline CDR1 is LGHNT and CDR2 is FRNRAP. CDR3 loop: CASGPSRGNTGELFF. The CDR3 DNA sequence: TGTGCTAGTGGTCCTTCCAGGGGAAACACCGGGGAGCTGTTTTTT.

The CDR3 reads CSVDVGAREQYF. The CDR3 DNA is TGCAGCGTTGATGTGGGGGCGCGGGAGCAGTACTTC. V is TRBV29-1 and J is TRBJ2-7; TRBD1 is a possible D gene (6 bases). V was trimmed by 3 bases and J by 7 bases, leaving 13 bases between them. The CDR3 is 12 amino acids. Germline values: CDR1 SQVTM, CDR2 ANQGSEA.